This T cell receptor beta chain was identified in a study of T-cell memory formation after mild COVID-19. Germline V gene data show CDR1 as SGHTA and CDR2 as FQGNSA. The CDR3 is 15 residues long. V lost 4 bases and J lost 2; bases outside the gene matches: 3. TCRdb reprocessed the 5' RACE reads with MiXCR, giving one entry per CDR3 protein. The sample has roughly 200,000 distinct CDR3 sequences, roughly 18% seen once. The V call is TRBV7-2, the J call TRBJ2-1; TRBD2 aligns across 9 bases. The sequence was obtained from an adult woman who had mild COVID-19 (a few samples of this study predate the infection). Cell type and time point are not known. Sequencing was done on a sample of PBMCs or a T cell subset sorted from them (not recorded which). The CDR3 sequence is CASSSSGNPYNEQFF. DNA of the CDR3: TGTGCCAGCAGCTCTAGCGGGAACCCCTACAATGAGCAGTTCTTC.